Following are 9 T cell receptor beta chains from one sample sequenced in a study of blood T cell repertoires in COVID-19. The repertoire was sequenced with immunoSEQ multiplex PCR; TCRdb's copy has only in-frame clones and lacks some. This sample has 110,000 or so clones, with 90% found just once. Sample: peripheral blood. These receptors were obtained from a human donor in a cohort sampled during active COVID-19.

V usage is TRBV6-1 and J usage is TRBJ2-2, with a weak D call TRBD1 (6 bases). In germline, CDR1 is MNHNS, CDR2 SASEGT. The germline V and J ends were trimmed by 2 bases and 4 bases, with 14 bases remaining between them. The length of the CDR3 is 16 residues. The CDR3: CASSEFDRPSTGELFF. The CDR3 DNA is TGTGCCAGCAGTGAATTCGACAGGCCGAGCACCGGGGAGCTGTTTTTT.

This clone is a singleton in its sample. The J gene is TRBJ1-2, the V gene TRBV6-5; D possibly corresponds to TRBD1 (5 bases). Per germline, CDR1 MNHEY and CDR2 SVGAGI. The V end was cut by 8 bases, the J end by 0 bases, with 13 bases between. CDR3 length: 14 residues. The DNA of the CDR3 is TGTGCCAGCGACAGCTCTTTAGCTAACTATGGCTACACCTTC. Its translation is CASDSSLANYGYTF.

This clone was counted at least ten times. J is TRBJ1-2 and V is TRBV3-1 (or the pseudogene TRBV3-2), with 7 nucleotides matching TRBD1. Germline loops: CDR1 LGHDT, CDR2 YNNKEL (reference sequence). The CDR3 loop spans 16 amino acids. Losses at the gene ends were 1 base for V and 5 bases for J; bases not matched to a gene: 10. CDR3 bases: TGTGCCAGCAGCCAAGGTCAAGGGACAGCGTTTTATGGCTACACCTTC. The encoded protein is CASSQGQGTAFYGYTF.

This clone was seen just once. The rearrangement joins TRBV15 to TRBJ1-4; D is ambiguous. Trimming shortened V by 5 bases and J by 5 bases, and 12 bases separated the two germline ends. The CDR3 has 14 residues. From germline, CDR1 is LNHNV and CDR2 YYDKDF (reference sequence). CDR3 sequence reads: CATSGGAVNEKLFF. The DNA of the CDR3 is TGTGCCACCAGCGGAGGCGCGGTGAATGAAAAACTGTTTTTT. The full variable domain, completed using reference TRBV15 and TRBJ1-4, is DAMVIQNPRYQVTQFGKPVTLSCSQTLNHNVMYWYQQKSSQAPKLLFHYYDKDFNNEADTPDNFQSRRPNTSFCFLDIRSPGLGDTAMYLCATSGGAVNEKLFFGSGTQLSVL.

This clone showed up just once. The germline gene is not matched at one end of the junction; a read error may be the cause. The chain couples TRBV5-6 to TRBJ1-2; D perhaps matches TRBD1 (6 bases). This CDR3 is 11 amino acids long. CDR1 is SGHDT, CDR2 YYEEEE, per germline. CDR3 bases: TGTGCCAGCAGCTTGACAGGGATGACGGACTTC. Residues: CASSLTGMTDF.

This sequence joins TRBV7-2 and TRBJ2-5; 12 bases match TRBD2. The CDR3 spans 16 residues. V lost 2 bases to trimming and J lost 3 bases; unmatched junction nucleotides: 4. Per germline, CDR1 SGHTA and CDR2 FQGNSA. The CDR3 DNA reads TGTGCCAGCAGCTTATTCGCTAGCGGGGGGGAAGAGACCCAGTACTTC. It is translated as CASSLFASGGEETQYF.

The V and J genes are TRBV27 and TRBJ2-1, with TRBD1 matching over 7 bases. CDR1 and CDR2 (germline): MNHEY, SMNVEV (reference sequence). The CDR3 is 14 residues long. V gave up 6 bases and J gave up 7 bases; unmatched junction bases: 9. CDR3 sequence: CASRWAGGVNEQFF. As DNA, the CDR3 is TGTGCCAGCAGGTGGGCAGGGGGTGTGAATGAGCAGTTCTTC.

CDR3 bases: TGTGCCAGCAGCCCATACGACAGGGGAGAATATGGCTACACCTTC. It is translated as CASSPYDRGEYGYTF. V usage is TRBV7-9 and J usage is TRBJ1-2; 8 nucleotides align to TRBD1. CDR1 is SEHNR and CDR2 is FQNEAQ in the germline V gene (reference sequence). With 5 bases clipped from V and 5 bases from J, the junction kept 10 bases outside the gene matches. The length of the CDR3 is 15 residues.

The gene calls are TRBV3-1 (or the pseudogene TRBV3-2) and TRBJ2-1; TRBD2 aligns across 8 bases. The V segment lost 4 bases and the J segment 9 bases; nucleotides outside the gene matches: 14. This CDR3 comprises 16 residues. Germline CDR1 is LGHDT and CDR2 is YNNKEL (reference sequence). The CDR3 nucleotides are TGTGCCAGCAGCCCACTTACGCCCTCAGCGGGGGTTGAGCAGTTCTTC. This sequence encodes CASSPLTPSAGVEQFF.